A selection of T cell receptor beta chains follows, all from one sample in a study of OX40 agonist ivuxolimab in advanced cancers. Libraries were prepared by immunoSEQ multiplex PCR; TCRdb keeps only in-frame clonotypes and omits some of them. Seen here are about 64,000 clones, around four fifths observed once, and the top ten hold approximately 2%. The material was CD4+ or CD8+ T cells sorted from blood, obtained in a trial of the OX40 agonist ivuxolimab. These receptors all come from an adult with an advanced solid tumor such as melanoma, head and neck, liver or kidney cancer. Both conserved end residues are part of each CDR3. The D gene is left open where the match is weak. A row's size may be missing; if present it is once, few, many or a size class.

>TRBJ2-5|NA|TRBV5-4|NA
CASSFRDAGETQYF
TGTGCCAGCAGCTTCCGGGACGCCGGTGAGACCCAGTACTTC
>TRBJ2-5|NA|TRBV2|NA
CASRTEETQYF
TGTGCCAGCAGGACAGAAGAGACCCAGTACTTC
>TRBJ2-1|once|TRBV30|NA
CAWSVRGASSYNEQFF
TGTGCCTGGAGTGTAAGAGGGGCGAGCTCCTACAATGAGCAGTTCTTC
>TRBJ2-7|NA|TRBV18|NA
CASSPSSPGAGAIYF
TGTGCCAGCTCACCCTCCTCTCCGGGGGCGGGGGCGATTTACTTC
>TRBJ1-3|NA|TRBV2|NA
CASSVRGDHSGNTIYF
TGTGCCAGCAGTGTAAGGGGGGACCACTCTGGAAACACCATATATTTT
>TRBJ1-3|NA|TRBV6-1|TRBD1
CASRQDRGPGDTIYF
TGTGCCAGCAGGCAAGACAGGGGTCCGGGAGACACCATATATTTT
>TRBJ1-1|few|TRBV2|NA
CASSEGVHSAEAFF
TGTGCCAGCAGTGAAGGAGTACACTCAGCTGAAGCTTTCTTT
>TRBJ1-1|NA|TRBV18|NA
CASSPLNPGAIGTEAFF
TGTGCCAGCTCACCCCTAAATCCCGGGGCAATAGGCACTGAAGCTTTCTTT
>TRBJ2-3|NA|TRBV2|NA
CASREGVADTQYF
TGTGCCAGCAGGGAGGGGGTGGCAGATACGCAGTATTTT
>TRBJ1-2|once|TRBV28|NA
CASSITQESPYGYTF
TGTGCCAGCAGTATAACACAGGAGTCACCTTATGGCTACACCTTC
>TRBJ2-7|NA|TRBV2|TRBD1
CASKSGTGVDEQYF
TGTGCCAGCAAATCCGGGACAGGGGTCGACGAGCAGTACTTC
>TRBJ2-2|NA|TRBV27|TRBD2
CASRGLLAGQAGELFF
TGTGCCAGCCGCGGTCTACTAGCGGGTCAGGCCGGGGAGCTGTTTTTT
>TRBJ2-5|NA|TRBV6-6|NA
CASSYGGIGETQYF
TGTGCCAGCAGTTACGGGGGCATTGGAGAGACCCAGTACTTC
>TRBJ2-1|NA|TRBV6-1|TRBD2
CASRIGTSGMDEQFF
TGTGCCAGCAGAATCGGGACTAGCGGGATGGATGAGCAGTTCTTC